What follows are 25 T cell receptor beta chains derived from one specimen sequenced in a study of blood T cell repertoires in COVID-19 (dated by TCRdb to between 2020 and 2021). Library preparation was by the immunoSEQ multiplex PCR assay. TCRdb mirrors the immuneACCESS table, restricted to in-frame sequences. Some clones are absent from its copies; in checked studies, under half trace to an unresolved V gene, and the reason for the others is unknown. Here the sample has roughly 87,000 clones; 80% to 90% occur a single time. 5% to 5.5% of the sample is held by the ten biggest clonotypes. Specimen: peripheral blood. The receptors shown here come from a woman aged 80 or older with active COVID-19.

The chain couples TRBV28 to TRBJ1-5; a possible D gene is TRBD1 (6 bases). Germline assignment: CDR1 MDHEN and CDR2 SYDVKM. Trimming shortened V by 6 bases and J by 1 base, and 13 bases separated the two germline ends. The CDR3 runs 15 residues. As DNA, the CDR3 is TGTGCCAGCAGGCCCGAGGGGGGGAGCAATCAGCCCCAGCATTTT. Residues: CASRPEGGSNQPQHF.

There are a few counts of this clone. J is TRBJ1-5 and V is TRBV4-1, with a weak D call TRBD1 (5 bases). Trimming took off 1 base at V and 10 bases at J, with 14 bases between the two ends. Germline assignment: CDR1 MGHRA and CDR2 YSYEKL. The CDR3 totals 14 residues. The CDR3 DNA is TGCGCCAGCAGCCAAGGGGACTGGGTCAGTCCCCAGCATTTT. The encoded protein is CASSQGDWVSPQHF.

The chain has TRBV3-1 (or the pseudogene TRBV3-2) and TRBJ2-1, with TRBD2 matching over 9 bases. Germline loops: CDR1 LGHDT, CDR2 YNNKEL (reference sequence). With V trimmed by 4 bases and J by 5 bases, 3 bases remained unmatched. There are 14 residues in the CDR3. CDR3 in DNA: TGTGCCAGCAGCCCAGGACTAGCGAACAATGAGCAGTTCTTC. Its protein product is CASSPGLANNEQFF.

The CDR3 region is CASKEQGYTDTQYF. The CDR3 DNA follows: TGTGCCAGCAAGGAACAGGGGTACACAGATACGCAGTATTTT. This chain links TRBV2 with TRBJ2-3; 7 bases map to TRBD1. Germline V gene data show CDR1 as SNHLY and CDR2 as FYNNEI. CDR3 length equals 14 residues. Trimming took 7 bases from V and 2 from J; bases not matched to a gene: 6.

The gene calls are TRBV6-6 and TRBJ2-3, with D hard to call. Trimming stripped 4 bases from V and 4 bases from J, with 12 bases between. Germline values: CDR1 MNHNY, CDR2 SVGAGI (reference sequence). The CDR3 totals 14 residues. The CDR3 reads CASSFLNRADTQYF. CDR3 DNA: TGTGCCAGCAGTTTTCTAAACCGCGCAGATACGCAGTATTTT.

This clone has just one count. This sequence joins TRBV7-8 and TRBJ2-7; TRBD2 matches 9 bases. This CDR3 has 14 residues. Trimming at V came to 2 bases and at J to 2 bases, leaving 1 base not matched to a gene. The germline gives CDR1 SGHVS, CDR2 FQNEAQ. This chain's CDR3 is CASSLLAGAYEQYF. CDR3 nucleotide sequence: TGTGCCAGCAGCTTATTAGCGGGGGCCTACGAGCAGTACTTC.

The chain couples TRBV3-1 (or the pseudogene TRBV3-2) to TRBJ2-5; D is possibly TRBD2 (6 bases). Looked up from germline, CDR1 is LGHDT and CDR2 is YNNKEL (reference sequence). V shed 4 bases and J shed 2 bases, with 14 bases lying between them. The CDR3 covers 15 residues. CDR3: CASSPGGLRQETQYF. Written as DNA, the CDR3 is TGTGCCAGCAGCCCCGGAGGGTTGAGGCAAGAGACCCAGTACTTC.

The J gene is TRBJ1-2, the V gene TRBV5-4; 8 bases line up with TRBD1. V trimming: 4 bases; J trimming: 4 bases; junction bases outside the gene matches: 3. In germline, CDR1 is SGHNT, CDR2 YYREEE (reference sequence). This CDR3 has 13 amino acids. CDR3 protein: CASSEQGGYGYTF. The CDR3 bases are TGTGCCAGCAGCGAACAGGGGGGCTATGGCTACACCTTC.

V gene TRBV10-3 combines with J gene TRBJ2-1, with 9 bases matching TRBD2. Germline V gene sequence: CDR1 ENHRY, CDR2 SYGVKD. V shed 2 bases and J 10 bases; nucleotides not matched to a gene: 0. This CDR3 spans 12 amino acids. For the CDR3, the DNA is TGTGCCATCAGTGAGGGACTAGCGGAGCAGTTCTTC. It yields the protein CAISEGLAEQFF.

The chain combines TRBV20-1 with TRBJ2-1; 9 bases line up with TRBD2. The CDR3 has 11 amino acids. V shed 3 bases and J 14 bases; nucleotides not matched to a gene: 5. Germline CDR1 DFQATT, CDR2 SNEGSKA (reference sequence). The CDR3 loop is CSARGTSWEFF. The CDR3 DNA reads TGCAGTGCTAGGGGGACTAGCTGGGAGTTCTTC.

The CDR3, as DNA: TGTGCCAGCCAACGCCGGGGGAGCAATCAGCCCCAGCATTTT. Its translation is CASQRRGSNQPQHF. The chain carries TRBV27 and TRBJ1-5, with D possibly TRBD1 on 5 matching bases. Germline V gene data show CDR1 as MNHEY and CDR2 as SMNVEV (reference sequence). The CDR3 sequence is 14 residues long. V was shortened by 8 bases and J by 1 base, with 12 bases between the two germline ends.

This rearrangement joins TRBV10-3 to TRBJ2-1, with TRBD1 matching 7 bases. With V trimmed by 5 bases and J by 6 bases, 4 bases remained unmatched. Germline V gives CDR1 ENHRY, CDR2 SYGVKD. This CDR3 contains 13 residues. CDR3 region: CAISLDRANEQFF. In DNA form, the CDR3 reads TGTGCCATCAGTTTAGACAGGGCCAATGAGCAGTTCTTC.

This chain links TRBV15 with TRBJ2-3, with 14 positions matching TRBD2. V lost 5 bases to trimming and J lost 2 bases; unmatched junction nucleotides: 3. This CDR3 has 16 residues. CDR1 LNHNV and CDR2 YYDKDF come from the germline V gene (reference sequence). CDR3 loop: CATSLGLAGVTDTQYF. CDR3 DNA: TGTGCCACCAGCCTGGGACTAGCGGGGGTCACAGATACGCAGTATTTT.

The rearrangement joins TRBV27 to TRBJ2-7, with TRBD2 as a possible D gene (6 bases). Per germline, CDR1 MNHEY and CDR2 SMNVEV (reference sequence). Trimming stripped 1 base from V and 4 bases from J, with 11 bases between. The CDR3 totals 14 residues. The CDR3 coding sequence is TGTGCCAGCAGTTTATGGGGACTTACATACGAGCAGTACTTC. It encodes CASSLWGLTYEQYF.

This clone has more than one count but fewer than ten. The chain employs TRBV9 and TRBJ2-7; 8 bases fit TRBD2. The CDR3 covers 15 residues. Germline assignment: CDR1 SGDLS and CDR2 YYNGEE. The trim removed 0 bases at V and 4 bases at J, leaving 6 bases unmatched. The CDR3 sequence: CASSVVQREFYEQYF. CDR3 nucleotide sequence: TGTGCCAGCAGCGTAGTTCAGCGGGAGTTTTACGAGCAGTACTTC.

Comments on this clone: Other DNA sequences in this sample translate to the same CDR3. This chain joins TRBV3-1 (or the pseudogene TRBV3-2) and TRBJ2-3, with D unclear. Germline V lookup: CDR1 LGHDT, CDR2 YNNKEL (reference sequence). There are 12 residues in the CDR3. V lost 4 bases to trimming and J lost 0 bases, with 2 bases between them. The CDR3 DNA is TGTGCCAGCAGCCCGAGCACAGATACGCAGTATTTT. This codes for CASSPSTDTQYF.

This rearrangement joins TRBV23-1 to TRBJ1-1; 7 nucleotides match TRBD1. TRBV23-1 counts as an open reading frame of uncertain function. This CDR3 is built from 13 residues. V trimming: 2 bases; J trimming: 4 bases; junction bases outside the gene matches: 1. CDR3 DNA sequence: TGCGCCAGCAGTCAACAGGGGGGCACTGAAGCTTTCTTT. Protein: CASSQQGGTEAFF.

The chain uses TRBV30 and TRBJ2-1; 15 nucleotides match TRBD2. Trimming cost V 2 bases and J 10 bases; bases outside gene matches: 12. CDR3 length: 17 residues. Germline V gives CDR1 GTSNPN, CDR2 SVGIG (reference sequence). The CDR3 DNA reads TGTGCCTGGAGTCCACCGGGACTAGCGGGAGGAATTCGCGAGCAGTTCTTC. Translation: CAWSPPGLAGGIREQFF.

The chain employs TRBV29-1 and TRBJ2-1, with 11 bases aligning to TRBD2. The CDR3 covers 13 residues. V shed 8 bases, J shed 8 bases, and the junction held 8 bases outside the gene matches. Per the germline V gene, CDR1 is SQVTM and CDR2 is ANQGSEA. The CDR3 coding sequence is TGCAGCTTCATTAGCGGGAGGGCCCATGAGCAGTTCTTC. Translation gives CSFISGRAHEQFF.

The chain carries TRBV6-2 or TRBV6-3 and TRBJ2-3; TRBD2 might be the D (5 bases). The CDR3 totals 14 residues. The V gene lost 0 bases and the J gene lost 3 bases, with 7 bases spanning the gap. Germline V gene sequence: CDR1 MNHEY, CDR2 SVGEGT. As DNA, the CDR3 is TGTGCCAGCAGTTACTCATCGGGAACAGATACGCAGTATTTT. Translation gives CASSYSSGTDTQYF.

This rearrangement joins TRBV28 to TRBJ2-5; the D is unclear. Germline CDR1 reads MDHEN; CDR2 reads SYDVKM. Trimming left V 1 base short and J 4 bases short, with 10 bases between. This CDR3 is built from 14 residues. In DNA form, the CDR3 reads TGTGCCAGCAGTTTATCCCTCTCGGGAGAGACCCAGTACTTC. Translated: CASSLSLSGETQYF.

The CDR3 nucleotides are TGTGCCAGCAAAACGGGAGGGATTGGGGAGCAGTACTTC. This codes for CASKTGGIGEQYF. The rearrangement joins TRBV2 to TRBJ2-7, with 8 bases that match TRBD2. Looked up from germline, CDR1 is SNHLY and CDR2 is FYNNEI. J gave up 7 bases and V 7 bases, and 9 bases lay outside the gene matches. This CDR3 has 13 amino acids.

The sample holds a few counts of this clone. CDR3 sequence (DNA): TGTGCCAGTTTGGGACAGCCTAACTATGGCTACACCTTC. Translating gives CASLGQPNYGYTF. This rearrangement joins TRBV2 to TRBJ1-2; 7 bases line up with TRBD1. Germline V lookup: CDR1 SNHLY, CDR2 FYNNEI. The CDR3 has 13 amino acids. V lost 9 bases, J lost 0 bases, and 4 bases stayed unmatched.

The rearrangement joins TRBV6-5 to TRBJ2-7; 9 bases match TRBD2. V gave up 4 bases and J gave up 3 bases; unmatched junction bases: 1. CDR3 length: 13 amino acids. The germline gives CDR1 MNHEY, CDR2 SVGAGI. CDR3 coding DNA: TGTGCCAGCAGTTCAGCGGGAGGCTACGAGCAGTACTTC. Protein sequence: CASSSAGGYEQYF.

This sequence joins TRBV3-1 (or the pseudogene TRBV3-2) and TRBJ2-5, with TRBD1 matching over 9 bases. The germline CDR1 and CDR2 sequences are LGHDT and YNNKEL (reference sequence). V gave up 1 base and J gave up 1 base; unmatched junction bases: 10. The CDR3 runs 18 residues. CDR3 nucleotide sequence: TGTGCCAGCAGCCAAGCCGACAGGGGGACCCAGTGCCAAGAGACCCAGTACTTC. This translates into CASSQADRGTQCQETQYF.